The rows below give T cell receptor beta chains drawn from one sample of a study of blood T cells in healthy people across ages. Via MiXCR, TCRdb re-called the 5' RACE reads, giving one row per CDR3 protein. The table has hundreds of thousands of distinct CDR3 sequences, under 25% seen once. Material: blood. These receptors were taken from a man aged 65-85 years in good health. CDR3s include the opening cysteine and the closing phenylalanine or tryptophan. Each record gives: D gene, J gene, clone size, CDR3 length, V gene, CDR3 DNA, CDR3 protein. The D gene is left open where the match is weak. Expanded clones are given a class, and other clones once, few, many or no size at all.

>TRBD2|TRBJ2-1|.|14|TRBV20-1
TGCAGTGCTGGCCTTGACTGGCGGGAGGTTGAGCAGTTCTTC
CSAGLDWREVEQFF
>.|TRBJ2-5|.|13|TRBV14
TGTGTCAGCAGCCAATCGACACCTTACCCCCAGTACTTC
CVSSQSTPYPQYF
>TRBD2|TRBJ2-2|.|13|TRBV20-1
TGCAGTGCCGGGACTAGCGGTACCGGGGAGCTGTTTTTT
CSAGTSGTGELFF
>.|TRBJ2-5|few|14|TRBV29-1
TGCAGCGTTGAAGCCCTAGGGCAGTTTGAGACCCAGTACTTC
CSVEALGQFETQYF
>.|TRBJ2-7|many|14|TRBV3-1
TGTGCCAGCAGCCAAGCCGGGACCAATATCGAGCAGTACTTC
CASSQAGTNIEQYF
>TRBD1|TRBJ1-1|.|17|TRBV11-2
TGTGCCAGCAGCTTATCAGGGGGTGGGGTTCGGAACACTGAAGCTTTCTTT
CASSLSGGGVRNTEAFF
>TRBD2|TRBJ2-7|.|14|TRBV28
TGTGCCAGCTTTCGATCGGGAGGGCCGTACGAGCAGTACTTC
CASFRSGGPYEQYF
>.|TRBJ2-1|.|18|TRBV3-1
TGTGCCAGCAGCCAAGATGATCGGGGAAGTAGATCCTACAATGAGCAGTTCTTC
CASSQDDRGSRSYNEQFF
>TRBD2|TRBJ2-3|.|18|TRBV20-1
TGCAGTGCTACCGTCTGGACTAGCGGGAGGGTAGGCGCAGATACGCAGTATTTT
CSATVWTSGRVGADTQYF
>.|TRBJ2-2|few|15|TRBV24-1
TGTGCCACCAGTGACCCCGACGCGGGCACCGGGGAGCTGTTTTTT
CATSDPDAGTGELFF
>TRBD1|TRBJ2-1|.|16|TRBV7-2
TGTGCCAGCAGCTCCCGGGACAGGGGCCTCTACAATGAGCAGTTCTTC
CASSSRDRGLYNEQFF
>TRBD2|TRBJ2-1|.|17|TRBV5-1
TGCGCCAGCAGCTCAGGACTAGCGGGAGCTTTTGGCGATGAGCAGTTCTTC
CASSSGLAGAFGDEQFF
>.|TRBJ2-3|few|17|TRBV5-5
TGTGCCAGCAGCTTGGTTGGGGGCCAGGGGTCCACAGATACGCAGTATTTT
CASSLVGGQGSTDTQYF
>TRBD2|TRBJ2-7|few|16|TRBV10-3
TGTGCCATCAGTGAGAGACTAGCGGGTACCTCCCACGAGCAGTACTTC
CAISERLAGTSHEQYF
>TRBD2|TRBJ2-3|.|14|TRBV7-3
TGTGCCAGCAGCTCCGGACTAGCATCAGATACGCAGTATTTT
CASSSGLASDTQYF
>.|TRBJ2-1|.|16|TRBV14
TGTGCCAGCAGTGTTAGTGGGCGCAGCTCCTACAATGAGCAGTTCTTC
CASSVSGRSSYNEQFF
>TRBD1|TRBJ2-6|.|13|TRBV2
TGTGCCAGCAGCCGGGACAGAAACAACGTCCTGACTTTC
CASSRDRNNVLTF
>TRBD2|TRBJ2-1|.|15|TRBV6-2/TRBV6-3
TGTGCCAGCAGTCGAACTAGCGGGTTTCTCAATGAGCAGTTCTTC
CASSRTSGFLNEQFF
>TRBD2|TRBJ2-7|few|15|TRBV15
TGTGCCACCAGCAGAGGAGCGGGAGGCACCTACGAGCAGTACTTC
CATSRGAGGTYEQYF
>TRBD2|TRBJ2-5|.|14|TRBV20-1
TGCAGTGCTAGAGATTTTCTAGCGGGAGAGACCCAGTACTTC
CSARDFLAGETQYF
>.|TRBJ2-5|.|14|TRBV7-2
TGTGCCAGCAGCCTCCGGGCCCAATGGGAGACCCAGTACTTC
CASSLRAQWETQYF
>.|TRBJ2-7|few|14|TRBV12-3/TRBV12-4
TGTGCCAGCAGTTTAGACATTACGATGTACGAGCAGTACTTC
CASSLDITMYEQYF
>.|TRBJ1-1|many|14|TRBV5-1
TGCGCCAGCAGCTTGGACGGCATGAACACTGAAGCTTTCTTT
CASSLDGMNTEAFF
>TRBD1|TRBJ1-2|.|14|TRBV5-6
TGTGCCAGCAGCGCGGGACAGCCGGGTTATGGCTACACCTTC
CASSAGQPGYGYTF
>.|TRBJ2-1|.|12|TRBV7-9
TGTGCCAGCAGCTTAGAACGTGCTGAGCAGTTCTTC
CASSLERAEQFF
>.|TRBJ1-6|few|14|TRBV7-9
TGTGCCAGCAGCTCCCTCAAGGCAGGATCACCCCTCCACTTT
CASSSLKAGSPLHF
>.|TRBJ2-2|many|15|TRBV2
TGTGCCACCTCCAGCTCTGACAGGAACACCGGGGAGCTGTTTTTT
CATSSSDRNTGELFF
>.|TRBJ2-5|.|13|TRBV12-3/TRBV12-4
TGTGCCAGCAGGGGGGGAGGCCAAGAGACCCAGTACTTC
CASRGGGQETQYF
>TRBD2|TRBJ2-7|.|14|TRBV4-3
TGCGCCAGCAGCCACAGGGAGGGATCCTACGAGCAGTACTTC
CASSHREGSYEQYF
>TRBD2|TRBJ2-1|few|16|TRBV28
TGTGCCAGCAGCCTGGCAGGGACTAGCGTAGGCAATGAGCAGTTCTTC
CASSLAGTSVGNEQFF
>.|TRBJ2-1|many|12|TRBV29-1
TGCAGCGTTGACAGGGGAAGTAATGAGCAGTTCTTC
CSVDRGSNEQFF
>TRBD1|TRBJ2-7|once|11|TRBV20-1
TGCAGCCAGGGACAGGCCTACGAGCAGTACTTC
CSQGQAYEQYF
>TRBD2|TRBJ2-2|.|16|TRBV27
TGTGCCAGCAGGACCGGGACTAGCCGCGGGACCGGGGAGCTGTTTTTT
CASRTGTSRGTGELFF
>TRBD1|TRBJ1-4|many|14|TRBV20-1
TGCAGTGCGCAAAGTCCGGACAGGCGTGAAAAACTGTTTTTT
CSAQSPDRREKLFF
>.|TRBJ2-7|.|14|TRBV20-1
TGCAGTGCCCCCACACAGGGCAGCTCCTACGAGCAGTACTTC
CSAPTQGSSYEQYF
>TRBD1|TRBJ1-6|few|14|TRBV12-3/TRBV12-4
TGTGCCAGCAGCCGGGACAGGGAGGATTCACCCCTCCACTTT
CASSRDREDSPLHF
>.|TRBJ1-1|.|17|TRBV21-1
TGTGCCAGCAGCAAGGCGGAGGAGTTCCTCCGTTTCGCTGAAGCTTTCTTT
CASSKAEEFLRFAEAFF
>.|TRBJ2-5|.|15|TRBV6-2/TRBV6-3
TGTGCCAGCTTACCTCTCAGCACTAAACAAGAGACCCAGTACTTC
CASLPLSTKQETQYF
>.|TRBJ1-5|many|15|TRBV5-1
TGCGCCAGCAGTCTAACCGGGAATAGCAATCAGCCCCAGCATTTT
CASSLTGNSNQPQHF
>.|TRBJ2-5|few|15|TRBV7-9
TGTGCCAGCAGCTCGGGACTCAGGGGGAAAGAGACCCAGTACTTC
CASSSGLRGKETQYF
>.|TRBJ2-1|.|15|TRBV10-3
TGTGCCATCAGTGAGGGTGTGAGCTCCTACAATGAGCAGTTCTTC
CAISEGVSSYNEQFF
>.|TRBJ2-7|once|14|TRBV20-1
TGCAGTGCTAGAGATACCAGATACTCCTACGAGCAGTACTTC
CSARDTRYSYEQYF
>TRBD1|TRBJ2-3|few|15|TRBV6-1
TGTGCCAGCAGCCAAGGACAGGTACGCCCGGATACGCAGTATTTT
CASSQGQVRPDTQYF
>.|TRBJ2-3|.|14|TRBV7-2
TGTGCCGGCAGCTTCGGGTTTGCCACAGATACGCAGTATTTT
CAGSFGFATDTQYF
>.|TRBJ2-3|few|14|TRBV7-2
TGTGCCAGCAGCCCGGAGTTCGGCGCAGATACGCAGTATTTT
CASSPEFGADTQYF
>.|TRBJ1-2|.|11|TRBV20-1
TGCAGTGCTTCACAGCTCTATGGCTACACCTTC
CSASQLYGYTF
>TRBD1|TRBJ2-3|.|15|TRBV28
TGTGCCAGCAGACAAGGACAGGGATACCCAGATACGCGGCATTTT
CASRQGQGYPDTRHF
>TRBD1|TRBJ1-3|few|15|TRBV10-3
TGTGCCATCACCAATCAGGGGGGGAACGGAAACACCATATATTTT
CAITNQGGNGNTIYF
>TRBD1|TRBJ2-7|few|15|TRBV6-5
TGTGCCAGCAGTTCCACAGGGGTGAGCTCCTACGAGCAGTACTTC
CASSSTGVSSYEQYF
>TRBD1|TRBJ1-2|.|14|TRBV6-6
TGTGCCAGCAGTGGCACAGGGGGCGCAGGTGGCTACACCTTC
CASSGTGGAGGYTF
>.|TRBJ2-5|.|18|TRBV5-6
TGTGCCAGCAGCTCCTTCCGGGAGTCCCTTCAACCCCAAGAGACCCAGTACTTC
CASSSFRESLQPQETQYF